This T cell receptor (beta chain) was found in a study of OX40 agonist ivuxolimab in advanced cancers. Sequencing used immunoSEQ multiplex PCR; TCRdb keeps in-frame clones, though not all of them. The table has 82,000 or so clones, roughly 92% seen once. Notes on this clone: Antigen specificity is unknown.

The CDR3 runs to 16 residues. Germline V lookup: CDR1 LNHDA, CDR2 SQIVND (reference sequence). V lost 3 bases, J lost 11 bases, and 23 bases lay in between. Study observations and caveats: The study found among the lowest clonal expansion in partial responders at 0.1-3.0 mg/kg.

This sequence was found in an adult with an advanced solid tumor such as melanoma, head and neck, liver or kidney cancer. This sequence joins TRBV19 and TRBJ2-4, with D tentatively TRBD1 (5 bases). This material consisted of CD4+ or CD8+ T cells sorted from blood, taken in a trial of the OX40 agonist ivuxolimab. The CDR3 DNA reads TGTGCCAGTAGTATGACAGCTATCCCGCCCGGGTCGCTTCAGTACTTC. Residues: CASSMTAIPPGSLQYF.